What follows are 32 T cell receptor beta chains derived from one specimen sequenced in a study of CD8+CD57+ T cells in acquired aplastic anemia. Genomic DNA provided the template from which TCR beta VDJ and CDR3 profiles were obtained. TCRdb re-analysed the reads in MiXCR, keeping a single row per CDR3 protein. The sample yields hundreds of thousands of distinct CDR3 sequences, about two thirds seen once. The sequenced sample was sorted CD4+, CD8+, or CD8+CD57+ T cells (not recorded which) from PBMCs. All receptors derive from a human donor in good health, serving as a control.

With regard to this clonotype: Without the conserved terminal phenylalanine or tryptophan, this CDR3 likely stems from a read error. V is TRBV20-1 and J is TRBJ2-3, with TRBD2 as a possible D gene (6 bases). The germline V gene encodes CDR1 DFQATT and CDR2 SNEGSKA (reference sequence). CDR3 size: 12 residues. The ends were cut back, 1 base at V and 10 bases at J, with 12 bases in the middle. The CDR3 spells CSARVGGDAQYS. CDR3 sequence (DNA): TGCAGTGCTAGAGTTGGAGGGGATGCGCAGTATTCT.

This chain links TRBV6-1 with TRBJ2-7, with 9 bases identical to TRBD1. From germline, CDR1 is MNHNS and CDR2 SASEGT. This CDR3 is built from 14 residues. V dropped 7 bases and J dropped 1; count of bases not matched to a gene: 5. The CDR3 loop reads CASIAGQGSYEQYF. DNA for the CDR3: TGTGCCAGCATCGCGGGACAGGGTTCCTACGAGCAGTACTTC.

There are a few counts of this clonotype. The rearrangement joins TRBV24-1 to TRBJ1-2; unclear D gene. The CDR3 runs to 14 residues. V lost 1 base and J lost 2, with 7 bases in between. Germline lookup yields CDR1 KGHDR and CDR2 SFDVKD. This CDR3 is CATSDFARNYGYTF. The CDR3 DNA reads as TGTGCCACCAGTGATTTCGCCAGGAACTATGGCTACACCTTC.

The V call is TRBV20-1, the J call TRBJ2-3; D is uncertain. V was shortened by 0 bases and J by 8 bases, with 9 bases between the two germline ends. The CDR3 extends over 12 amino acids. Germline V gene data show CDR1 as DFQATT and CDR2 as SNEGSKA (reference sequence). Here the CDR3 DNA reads TGCAGTGCTAGAGAACCACCAAGTACGCAGTATTTT. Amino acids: CSAREPPSTQYF.

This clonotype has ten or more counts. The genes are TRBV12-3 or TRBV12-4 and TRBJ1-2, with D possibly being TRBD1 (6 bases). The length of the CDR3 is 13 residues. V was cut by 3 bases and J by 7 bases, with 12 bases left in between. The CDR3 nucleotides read TGTGCCAGCAGTTTCTTCGACAGGCTTGGCTACACCTTC. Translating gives CASSFFDRLGYTF.

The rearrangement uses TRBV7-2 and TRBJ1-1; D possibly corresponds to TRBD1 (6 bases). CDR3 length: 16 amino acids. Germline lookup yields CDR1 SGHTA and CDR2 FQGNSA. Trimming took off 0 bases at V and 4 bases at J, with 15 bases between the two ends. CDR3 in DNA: TGTGCCAGCAGCTTAGCGGGGGCGGGTGAGTTCACTGAAGCTTTCTTT. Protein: CASSLAGAGEFTEAFF.

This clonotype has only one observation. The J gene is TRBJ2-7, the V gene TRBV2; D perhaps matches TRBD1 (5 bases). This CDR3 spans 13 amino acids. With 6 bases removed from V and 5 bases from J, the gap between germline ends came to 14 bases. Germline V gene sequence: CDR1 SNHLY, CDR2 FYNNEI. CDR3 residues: CASRLAGQHEQYF. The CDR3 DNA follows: TGTGCCAGCAGGTTAGCAGGGCAGCACGAGCAGTACTTC.

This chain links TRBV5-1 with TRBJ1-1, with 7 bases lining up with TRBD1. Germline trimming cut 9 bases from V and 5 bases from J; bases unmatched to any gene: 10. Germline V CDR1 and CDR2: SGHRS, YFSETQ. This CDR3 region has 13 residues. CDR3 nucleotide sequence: TGCGCCAACAGTCCCAGGGGGGAGACTGAAGCTTTCTTT. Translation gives CANSPRGETEAFF.

The CDR3 loop is CASSIPAYNQPQHF. The CDR3 nucleotides are TGTGCCAGTAGTATTCCCGCTTACAATCAGCCCCAGCATTTT. This rearrangement joins TRBV19 to TRBJ1-5; no firm D call. CDR1 and CDR2 (germline): LNHDA, SQIVND (reference sequence). The V and J ends lost 3 bases and 3 bases respectively, with 9 bases between them. The CDR3 covers 14 residues.

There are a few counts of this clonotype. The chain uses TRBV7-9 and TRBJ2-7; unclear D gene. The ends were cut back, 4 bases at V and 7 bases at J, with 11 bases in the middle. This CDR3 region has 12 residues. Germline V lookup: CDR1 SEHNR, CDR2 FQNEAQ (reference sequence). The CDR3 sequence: CASSSLSREQYF. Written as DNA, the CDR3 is TGTGCCAGCAGCTCCCTCTCACGTGAGCAGTACTTC.

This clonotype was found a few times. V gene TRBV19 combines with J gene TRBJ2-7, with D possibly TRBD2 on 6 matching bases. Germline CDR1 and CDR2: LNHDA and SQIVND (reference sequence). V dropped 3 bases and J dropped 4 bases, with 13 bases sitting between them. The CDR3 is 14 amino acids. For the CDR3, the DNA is TGTGCCAGTAGTATCGGGGGTCCGCGATACGAGCAGTACTTC. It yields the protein CASSIGGPRYEQYF.

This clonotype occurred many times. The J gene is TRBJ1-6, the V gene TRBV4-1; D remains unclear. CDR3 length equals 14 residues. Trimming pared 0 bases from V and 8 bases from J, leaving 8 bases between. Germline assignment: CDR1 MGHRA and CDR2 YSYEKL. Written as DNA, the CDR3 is TGCGCCAGCAGCCAAGAATCGTCTTATTCACCCCTCCACTTT. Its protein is CASSQESSYSPLHF.

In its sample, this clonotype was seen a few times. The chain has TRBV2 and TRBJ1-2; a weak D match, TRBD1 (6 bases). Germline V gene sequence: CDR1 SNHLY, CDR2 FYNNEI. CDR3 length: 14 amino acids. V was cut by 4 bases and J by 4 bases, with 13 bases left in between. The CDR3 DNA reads TGTGCCAGCAGTGGGGGACAACACCTCTATGGCTACACCTTC. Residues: CASSGGQHLYGYTF.

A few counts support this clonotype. CDR3 sequence (DNA): TGTGCCAGCAGTTACTACGGCACAGGGACAATCCAAGAGACCCAGTACTTC. It codes for CASSYYGTGTIQETQYF. This chain uses TRBV6-5 with TRBJ2-5; D is perhaps TRBD1 (6 bases). This CDR3 has 17 amino acids. Per the germline V gene, CDR1 is MNHEY and CDR2 is SVGAGI. Trimming took 1 base from V and 1 from J, leaving 16 bases between them.

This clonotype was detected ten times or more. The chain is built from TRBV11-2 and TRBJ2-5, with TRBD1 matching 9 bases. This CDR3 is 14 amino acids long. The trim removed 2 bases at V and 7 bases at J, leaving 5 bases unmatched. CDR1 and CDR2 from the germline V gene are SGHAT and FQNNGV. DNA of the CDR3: TGTGCCAGCAGCTTACCACAGGGGGCTGGGACCCAGTACTTC. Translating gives CASSLPQGAGTQYF.

CDR3 amino acids: CASKGHESVGANVLTF. CDR3 DNA: TGTGCCAGCAAGGGACACGAGTCCGTTGGTGCGAACGTCCTGACTTTC. The genes are TRBV9 and TRBJ2-6, with TRBD1 as a possible D gene (6 bases). V lost 6 bases and J lost 10, with 23 bases in between. Germline CDR1 and CDR2: SGDLS and YYNGEE. This CDR3 comprises 16 residues.

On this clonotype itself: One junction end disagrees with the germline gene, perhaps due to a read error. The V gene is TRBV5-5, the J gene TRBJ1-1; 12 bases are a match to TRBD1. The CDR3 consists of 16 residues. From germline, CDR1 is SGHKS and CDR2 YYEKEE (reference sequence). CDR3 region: CASSFTGQGASTEAFF. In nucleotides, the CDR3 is TGCGCCAGCAGCTTTACGGGACAGGGGGCAAGCACTGAAGCTTTCTTT. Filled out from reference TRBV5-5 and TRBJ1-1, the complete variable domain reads DAGVTQSPTHLIKTRGQQVTLRCSPISGHKSVSWYQQVLGQGPQFIFQYYEKEERGRGNFPDRFSARQFPNYSSELNVNALLLGDSALYLCASSFTGQGASTEAFFGQGTRLTVV.

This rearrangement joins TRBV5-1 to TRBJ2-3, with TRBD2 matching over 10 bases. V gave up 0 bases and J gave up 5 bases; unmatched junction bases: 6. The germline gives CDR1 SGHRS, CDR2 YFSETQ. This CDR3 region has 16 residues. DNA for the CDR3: TGCGCCAGCAGCTTGGGGCTAGCGGGAGTAGGAGATACGCAGTATTTT. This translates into CASSLGLAGVGDTQYF.

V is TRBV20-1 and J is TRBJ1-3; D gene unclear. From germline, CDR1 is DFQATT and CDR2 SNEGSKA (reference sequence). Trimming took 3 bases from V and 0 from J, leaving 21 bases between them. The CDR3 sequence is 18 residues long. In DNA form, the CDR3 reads TGCAGTGCTAGGGCGCCTCCAAATGCTCTAAGCTCTGGAAACACCATATATTTT. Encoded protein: CSARAPPNALSSGNTIYF.

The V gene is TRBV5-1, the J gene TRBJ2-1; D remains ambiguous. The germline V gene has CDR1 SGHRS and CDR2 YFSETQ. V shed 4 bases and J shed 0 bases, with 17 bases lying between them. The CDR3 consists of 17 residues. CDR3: CASSIATGFDSYNEQFF. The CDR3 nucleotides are TGCGCCAGCAGCATCGCGACTGGGTTTGACTCCTACAATGAGCAGTTCTTC.

CDR3 DNA sequence: TGCAGTGCGGGAGCGCAGAAGACTGACGGGCAGTACTTC. It codes for CSAGAQKTDGQYF. The genes are TRBV20-1 and TRBJ2-7; D perhaps matches TRBD2 (5 bases). V lost 6 bases, J lost 9 bases, and 21 bases lay in between. The germline V gene encodes CDR1 DFQATT and CDR2 SNEGSKA (reference sequence). The CDR3 spans 13 residues.

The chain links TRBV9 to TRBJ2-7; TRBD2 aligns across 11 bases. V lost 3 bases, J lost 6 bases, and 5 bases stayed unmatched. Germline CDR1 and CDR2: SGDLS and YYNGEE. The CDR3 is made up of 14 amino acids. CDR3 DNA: TGTGCCAGCAGCGCGACTAGCGGGATAAGCGAGCAGTACTTC. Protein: CASSATSGISEQYF.

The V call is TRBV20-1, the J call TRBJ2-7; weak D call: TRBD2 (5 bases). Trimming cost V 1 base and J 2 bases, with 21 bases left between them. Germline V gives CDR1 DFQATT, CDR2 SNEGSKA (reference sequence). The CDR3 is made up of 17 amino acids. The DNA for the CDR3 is TGCAGTGCTAGAGGACTCTCTAGGTCTCTGAGGGCCTACGAGCAGTACTTC. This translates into CSARGLSRSLRAYEQYF.

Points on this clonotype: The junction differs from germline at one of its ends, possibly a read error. This CDR3 reads CASSLPRGKSNEKLFF. The DNA for the CDR3 is TGTGCCAGCAGCCTGCCCCGGGGGAAGTCTAATGAAAAACTGTTTTTT. V usage is TRBV5-1 and J usage is TRBJ1-4; a possible D gene is TRBD1 (5 bases). The length of the CDR3 is 16 residues. Germline V gene sequence: CDR1 SGHRS, CDR2 YFSETQ.

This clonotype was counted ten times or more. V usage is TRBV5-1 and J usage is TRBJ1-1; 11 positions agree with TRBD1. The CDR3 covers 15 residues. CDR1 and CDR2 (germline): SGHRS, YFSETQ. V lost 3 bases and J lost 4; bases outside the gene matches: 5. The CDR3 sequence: CASSSDRGLITEAFF. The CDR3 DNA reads TGCGCCAGCAGCTCGGACAGGGGGCTAATCACTGAAGCTTTCTTT.

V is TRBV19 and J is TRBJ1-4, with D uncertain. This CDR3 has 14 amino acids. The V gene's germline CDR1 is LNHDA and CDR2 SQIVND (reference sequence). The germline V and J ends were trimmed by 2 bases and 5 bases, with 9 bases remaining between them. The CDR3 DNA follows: TGTGCCAGTAGTATACGCTCCTTCAATGAAAAACTGTTTTTT. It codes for CASSIRSFNEKLFF.

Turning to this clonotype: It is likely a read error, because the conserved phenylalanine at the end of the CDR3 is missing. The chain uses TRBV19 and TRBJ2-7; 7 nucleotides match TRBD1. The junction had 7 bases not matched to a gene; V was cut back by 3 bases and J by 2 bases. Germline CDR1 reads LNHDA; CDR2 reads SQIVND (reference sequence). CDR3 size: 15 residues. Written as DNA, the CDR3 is TGTGCCAGTAGTATGAGTCTGACAGGGACCTACGAGCAGTACTCC. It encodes CASSMSLTGTYEQYS.

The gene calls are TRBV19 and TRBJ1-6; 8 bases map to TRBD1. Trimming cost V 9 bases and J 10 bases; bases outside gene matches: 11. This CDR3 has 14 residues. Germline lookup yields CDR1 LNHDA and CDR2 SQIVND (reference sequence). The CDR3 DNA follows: TGTGCCAGCAGACCCCGACAGGGGTACTCACCCCTCCACTTT. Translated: CASRPRQGYSPLHF.

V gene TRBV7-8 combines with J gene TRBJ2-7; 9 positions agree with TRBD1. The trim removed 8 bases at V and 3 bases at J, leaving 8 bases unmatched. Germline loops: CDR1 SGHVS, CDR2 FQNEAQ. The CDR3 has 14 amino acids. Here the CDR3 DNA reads TGTGCCAGCTGCCACAGGGGGCTCGGCTACGAGCAGTACTTC. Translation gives CASCHRGLGYEQYF. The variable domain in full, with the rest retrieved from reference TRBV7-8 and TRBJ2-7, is GAGVSQSPRYKVAKRGQDVALRCDPISGHVSLFWYQQALGQGPEFLTYFQNEAQLDKSGLPSDRFFAERPEGSVSTLKIQRTQQEDSAVYLCASCHRGLGYEQYFGPGTRLTVT.

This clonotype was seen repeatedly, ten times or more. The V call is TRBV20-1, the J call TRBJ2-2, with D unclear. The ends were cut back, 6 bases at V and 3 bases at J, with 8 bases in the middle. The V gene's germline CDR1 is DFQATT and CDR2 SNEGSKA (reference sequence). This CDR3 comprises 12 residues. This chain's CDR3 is CSAQHHTGELFF. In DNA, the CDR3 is TGCAGTGCCCAGCATCACACCGGGGAGCTGTTTTTT.

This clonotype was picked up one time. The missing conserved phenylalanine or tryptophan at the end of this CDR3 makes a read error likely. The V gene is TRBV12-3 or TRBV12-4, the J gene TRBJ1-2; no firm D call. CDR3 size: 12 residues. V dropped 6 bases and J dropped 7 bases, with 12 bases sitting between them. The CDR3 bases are TGTGCCAGCAGCTTCTACGGAGGTGGCTACACCCTC. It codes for CASSFYGGGYTL.

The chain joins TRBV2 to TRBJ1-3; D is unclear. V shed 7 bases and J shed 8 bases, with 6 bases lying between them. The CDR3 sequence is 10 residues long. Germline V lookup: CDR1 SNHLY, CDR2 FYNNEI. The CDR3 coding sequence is TGTGCCAGCACTCTGGACACCATATATTTT. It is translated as CASTLDTIYF. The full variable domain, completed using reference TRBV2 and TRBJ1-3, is EPEVTQTPSHQVTQMGQEVILRCVPISNHLYFYWYRQILGQKVEFLVSFYNNEISEKSEIFDDQFSVERPDGSNFTLKIRSTKLEDSAMYFCASTLDTIYFGEGSWLTVV.